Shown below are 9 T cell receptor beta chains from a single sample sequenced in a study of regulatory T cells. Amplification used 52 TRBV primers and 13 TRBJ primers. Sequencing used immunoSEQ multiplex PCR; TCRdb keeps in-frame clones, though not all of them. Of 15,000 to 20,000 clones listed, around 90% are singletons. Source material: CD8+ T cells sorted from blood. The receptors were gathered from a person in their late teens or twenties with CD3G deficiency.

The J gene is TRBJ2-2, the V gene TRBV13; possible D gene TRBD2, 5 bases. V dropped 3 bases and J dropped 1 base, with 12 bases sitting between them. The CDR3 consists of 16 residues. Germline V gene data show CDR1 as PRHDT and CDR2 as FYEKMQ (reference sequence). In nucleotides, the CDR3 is TGTGCCAGCAGCTTCGGCCGGACTCTGAACACCGGGGAGCTGTTTTTT. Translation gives CASSFGRTLNTGELFF.

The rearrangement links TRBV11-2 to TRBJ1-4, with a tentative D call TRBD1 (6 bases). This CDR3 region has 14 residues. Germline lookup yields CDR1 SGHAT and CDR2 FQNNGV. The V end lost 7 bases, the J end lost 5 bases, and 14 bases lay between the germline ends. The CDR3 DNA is TGTGCCAGCACTTTAGGGGGTCGGAATGAAAAACTGTTTTTT. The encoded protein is CASTLGGRNEKLFF.

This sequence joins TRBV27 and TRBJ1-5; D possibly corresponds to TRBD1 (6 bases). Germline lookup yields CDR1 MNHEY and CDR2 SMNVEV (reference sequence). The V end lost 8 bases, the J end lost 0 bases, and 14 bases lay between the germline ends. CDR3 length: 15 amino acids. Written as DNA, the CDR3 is TGTGCCAGCGGCGCGGGACACATTAGCAATCAGCCCCAGCATTTT. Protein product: CASGAGHISNQPQHF.

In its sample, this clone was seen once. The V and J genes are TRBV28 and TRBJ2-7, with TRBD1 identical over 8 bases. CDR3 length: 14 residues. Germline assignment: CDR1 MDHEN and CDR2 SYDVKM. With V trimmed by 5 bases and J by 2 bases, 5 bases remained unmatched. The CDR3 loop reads CASSIGTGPYEQYF. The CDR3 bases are TGTGCCAGCAGTATCGGGACAGGACCCTACGAGCAGTACTTC.

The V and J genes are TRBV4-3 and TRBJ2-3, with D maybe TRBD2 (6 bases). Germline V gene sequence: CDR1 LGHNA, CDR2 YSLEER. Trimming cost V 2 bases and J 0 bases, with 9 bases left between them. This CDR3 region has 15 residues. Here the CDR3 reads CASSQSSGSTDTQYF. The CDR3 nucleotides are TGCGCCAGCAGCCAAAGTAGCGGAAGCACAGATACGCAGTATTTT.

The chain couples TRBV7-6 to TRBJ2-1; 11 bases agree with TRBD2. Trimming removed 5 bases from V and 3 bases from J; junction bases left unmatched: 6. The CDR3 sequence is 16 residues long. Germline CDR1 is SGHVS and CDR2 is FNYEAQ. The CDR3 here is CASSPGLAGLYNEQFF. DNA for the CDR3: TGTGCCAGCAGCCCCGGACTAGCGGGTCTCTACAATGAGCAGTTCTTC.

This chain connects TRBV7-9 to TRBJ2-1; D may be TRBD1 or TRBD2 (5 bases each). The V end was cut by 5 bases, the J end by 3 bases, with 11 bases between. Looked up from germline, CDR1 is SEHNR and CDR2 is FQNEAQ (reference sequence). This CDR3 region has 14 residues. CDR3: CASSLGTGYNEQFF. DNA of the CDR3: TGTGCCAGCAGCCTAGGGACGGGCTACAATGAGCAGTTCTTC.

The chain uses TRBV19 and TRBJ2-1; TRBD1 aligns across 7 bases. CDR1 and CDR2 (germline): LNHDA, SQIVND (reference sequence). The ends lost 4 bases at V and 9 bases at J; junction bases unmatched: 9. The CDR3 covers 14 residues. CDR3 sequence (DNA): TGTGCCAGTAGTACGGGGACAGCCTGGGGTGAGCAGTTCTTC. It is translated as CASSTGTAWGEQFF.

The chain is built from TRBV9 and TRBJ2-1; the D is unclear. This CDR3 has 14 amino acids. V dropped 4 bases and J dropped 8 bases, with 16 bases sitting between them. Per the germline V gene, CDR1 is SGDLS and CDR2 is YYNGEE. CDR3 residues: CASSTTQKRDEQFF. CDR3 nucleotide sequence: TGTGCCAGCAGCACCACCCAGAAGCGCGATGAGCAGTTCTTC.